These 20 T cell receptor beta chains originate from one sample sequenced in a study of T cells after yellow fever vaccination. TCRdb itself ran the 5' RACE reads through MiXCR, one entry per CDR3 protein. The table has hundreds of thousands of distinct CDR3 sequences, 5.2% seen once. The sample here was CD4+ T cells sorted from PBMCs, taken on the day of the yellow fever booster vaccination. The receptors originated from a man aged 18 to 30 who received the YFV17D yellow fever vaccine.

This clonotype has a handful of counts. This rearrangement joins TRBV7-2 to TRBJ1-4; unclear D gene. The V gene lost 0 bases and the J gene lost 8 bases, with 4 bases spanning the gap. The length of the CDR3 is 12 residues. The germline V gene encodes CDR1 SGHTA and CDR2 FQGNSA. Here the CDR3 reads CASSLAWEKLFF. The CDR3 coding sequence is TGTGCCAGCAGCTTAGCGTGGGAAAAACTGTTTTTT. Variable domain in full (rest from reference TRBV7-2 and TRBJ1-4): GAGVSQSPSNKVTEKGKDVELRCDPISGHTALYWYRQSLGQGLEFLIYFQGNSAPDKSGLPSDRFSAERTGGSVSTLTIQRTQQEDSAVYLCASSLAWEKLFFGSGTQLSVL.

This clonotype has more than one count but fewer than ten. This chain uses TRBV10-3 with TRBJ1-2; D is possibly TRBD1 (6 bases). The CDR3 is made up of 13 amino acids. Germline V gene sequence: CDR1 ENHRY, CDR2 SYGVKD. The ends were cut back, 7 bases at V and 3 bases at J, with 12 bases in the middle. CDR3 DNA sequence: TGTGCCATCAACGGGGGCGGTGACTATGGCTACACCTTC. Its translation: CAINGGGDYGYTF.

This clonotype was recorded many times. CDR3 loop: CASSYDRALNYGYTF. The CDR3 DNA reads as TGTGCCAGCAGTTACGACAGGGCACTTAACTATGGCTACACCTTC. The V call is TRBV6-5, the J call TRBJ1-2, with 7 bases lining up with TRBD1. Germline CDR1 and CDR2: MNHEY and SVGAGI. V shed 2 bases and J 1 base; nucleotides not matched to a gene: 4. The CDR3 runs to 15 residues.

This chain uses TRBV5-6 with TRBJ2-5, with TRBD1 matching 7 bases. The CDR3 consists of 17 residues. After removal of 2 bases from V and 4 bases from J, the junction contained 14 bases not matched to a gene. Germline V gene sequence: CDR1 SGHDT, CDR2 YYEEEE. The CDR3 loop reads CASSFSITGARRETQYF. Here the CDR3 DNA reads TGTGCCAGCAGCTTCTCTATTACAGGGGCCCGACGAGAGACCCAGTACTTC.

The chain links TRBV11-3 to TRBJ1-6; D gene ambiguous. V shed 0 bases and J shed 6 bases, with 6 bases lying between them. CDR1 SGHNT and CDR2 YENEEA come from the germline V gene. This CDR3 spans 14 amino acids. The CDR3 loop reads CASSLDRTNSPLHF. The DNA of the CDR3 is TGTGCCAGCAGCTTAGACCGAACTAATTCACCCCTCCACTTT.

V and J are TRBV20-1 and TRBJ2-2; 8 nucleotides agree with TRBD1. CDR3 length equals 17 residues. J gave up 1 base and V 1 base, and 8 bases lay outside the gene matches. Per the germline V gene, CDR1 is DFQATT and CDR2 is SNEGSKA (reference sequence). Here the CDR3 reads CSARARVGTGNTGELFF. Written as DNA, the CDR3 is TGCAGTGCTAGAGCCCGCGTAGGGACAGGGAACACCGGGGAGCTGTTTTTT.

This clonotype came up a few times. The V and J genes are TRBV7-2 and TRBJ1-5; D gene ambiguous. V lost 7 bases and J 9 bases, leaving 19 bases between the germline ends. Germline CDR1 SGHTA, CDR2 FQGNSA. The CDR3 length is 14 residues. This CDR3 reads CASNLGDLDLPQHF. The CDR3 bases are TGTGCCAGCAACCTTGGGGATCTCGACTTGCCCCAGCATTTT.

The chain couples TRBV2 to TRBJ1-6; tentative D call: TRBD1 (5 bases). V lost 4 bases, J lost 7 bases, and 11 bases lay in between. Germline V gives CDR1 SNHLY, CDR2 FYNNEI. This CDR3 has 14 residues. The CDR3 loop is CASSGRRANSPLHF. The CDR3 DNA sequence: TGTGCCAGCAGTGGTCGCAGGGCCAATTCACCCCTCCACTTT.

V and J are TRBV28 and TRBJ2-2; D tentatively reads TRBD1 or TRBD2 (5 bases each). Trimming stripped 8 bases from V and 4 bases from J, with 17 bases between. Germline-derived CDR1 and CDR2 are MDHEN and SYDVKM. The CDR3 is made up of 15 amino acids. CDR3 loop: CASRGHRGGTGELFF. In nucleotides, the CDR3 is TGTGCCAGCCGCGGACACCGCGGAGGCACCGGGGAGCTGTTTTTT.

This clonotype was observed a few times. The genes are TRBV6-6 and TRBJ2-7; D tentatively fits TRBD1 or TRBD2 (7 bases each). V was cut by 6 bases and J by 7 bases, with 19 bases left in between. The CDR3 totals 14 residues. Germline V gives CDR1 MNHNY, CDR2 SVGAGI (reference sequence). This CDR3 reads CASSTAGGRDEQYV. In DNA, the CDR3 is TGTGCCAGCAGCACGGCAGGGGGGAGGGATGAGCAGTACGTC.

This clonotype was seen a few times. The chain is built from TRBV5-1 and TRBJ2-7, with 7 bases lining up with TRBD1. J lost 7 bases, V lost 0 bases, and 4 bases had no gene match. The CDR3 consists of 13 residues. Germline-derived CDR1 and CDR2 are SGHRS and YFSETQ. As DNA, the CDR3 is TGCGCCAGCAGCTTGGACAGGGGAGAGGAGCAGTACTTC. This gives the protein CASSLDRGEEQYF.

This clonotype was seen more than once but under ten times. The J gene is TRBJ2-1, the V gene TRBV18, with D possibly matching TRBD2 (5 bases). Between the trimmed V and J ends, which lost 6 bases and 4 bases, there was a span of 10 bases. The CDR3 runs 13 residues. CDR1 and CDR2 from the germline V gene are KGHSH and LQKENI. This CDR3 reads CASSDGIYNEQFF. The CDR3 bases are TGTGCCAGCTCGGACGGGATTTACAATGAGCAGTTCTTC.

The chain carries TRBV4-3 and TRBJ2-2, with 13 bases that match TRBD2. Germline CDR1 and CDR2: LGHNA and YSLEER. With 0 bases clipped from V and 9 bases from J, the junction kept 4 bases outside the gene matches. This CDR3 is 16 amino acids long. The CDR3 bases are TGCGCCAGCAGCCAAGATCGACTAGCGGGGGGTCGGGAGCTGTTTTTT. Translation gives CASSQDRLAGGRELFF.

This clonotype was recorded a few times. This sequence joins TRBV7-9 and TRBJ2-1; 7 bases match TRBD1. This CDR3 has 15 amino acids. V was clipped by 4 bases and J by 5 bases; unmatched bases: 8. The germline CDR1 and CDR2 sequences are SEHNR and FQNEAQ (reference sequence). For the CDR3, the DNA is TGTGCCAGCAGCTCCCCCCGGGACAGAGACAATGAGCAGTTCTTC. Its protein is CASSSPRDRDNEQFF.

This clonotype was observed at least ten times. V usage is TRBV5-1 and J usage is TRBJ2-5; D possibly corresponds to TRBD2 (6 bases). Trimming cost V 5 bases and J 5 bases, with 19 bases left between them. CDR1 is SGHRS, CDR2 YFSETQ, per germline. The CDR3 spans 15 residues. The CDR3 DNA is TGCGCCAGCAGGAATAGCGGCAACGCGGAGGAGACCCAGTACTTC. Protein product: CASRNSGNAEETQYF. The complete variable domain, with remaining parts taken from reference TRBV5-1 and TRBJ2-5, reads KAGVTQTPRYLIKTRGQQVTLSCSPISGHRSVSWYQQTPGQGLQFLFEYFSETQRNKGNFPGRFSGRQFSNSRSEMNVSTLELGDSALYLCASRNSGNAEETQYFGPGTRLLVL.

A remark on this clonotype: The junction does not match germline at one end; this may be a read error. V usage is TRBV6-1 and J usage is TRBJ2-7, with D perhaps given as TRBD1 or TRBD2 (5 bases each). The CDR3 has 15 amino acids. Per the germline V gene, CDR1 is MNHNS and CDR2 is SASEGT. The DNA of the CDR3 is TGTGCCAGCAGCGAAGGGCCGAGGGGCTCCTACGAGCAGTACTTC. It yields the protein CASSEGPRGSYEQYF.

Only a few counts were recorded for this clonotype. The CDR3 spells CASSLVGGPSGNTIYF. In DNA, the CDR3 is TGTGCCAGCAGCTTAGTGGGGGGACCCTCTGGAAACACCATATATTTT. The chain has TRBV7-8 and TRBJ1-3; possibly TRBD1 for D (5 bases). Germline CDR1 SGHVS, CDR2 FQNEAQ. The CDR3 extends over 16 amino acids. V was shortened by 1 base and J by 0 bases, with 10 bases between the two germline ends.

This clonotype was observed a few times. V and J are TRBV20-1 and TRBJ1-5; 7 bases agree with TRBD1. V gave up 0 bases and J gave up 7 bases; unmatched junction bases: 9. CDR1 DFQATT and CDR2 SNEGSKA come from the germline V gene (reference sequence). CDR3 length: 15 amino acids. The CDR3 region is CSARDQGDLSQPQHF. CDR3 nucleotides: TGCAGTGCTAGAGATCAGGGGGACCTAAGCCAGCCCCAGCATTTT.

A few counts support this clonotype. This chain joins TRBV7-2 and TRBJ2-3; a weak D match, TRBD2 (6 bases). In germline, CDR1 is SGHTA, CDR2 FQGNSA. Trimming took 6 bases from V and 5 from J, leaving 18 bases between them. The CDR3 is 15 residues long. The CDR3 DNA reads TGTGCCAGCAGTTTTTACTCCCCGGGGGTAGATACGCAGTATTTT. It specifies CASSFYSPGVDTQYF.

The gene calls are TRBV7-8 and TRBJ2-1; D call uncertain. Trimming stripped 1 base from V and 6 bases from J, with 16 bases between. The CDR3 length is 16 residues. Per germline, CDR1 SGHVS and CDR2 FQNEAQ. DNA for the CDR3: TGTGCCAGCAGCTTAGTTGTGACTCCGACTTCCAATGAGCAGTTCTTC. It is translated as CASSLVVTPTSNEQFF.